The rows below give T cell receptor beta chains drawn from one sample of a study of TIL therapy for anti-PD-1-resistant metastatic lung cancer. Sequencing was performed with immunoSEQ multiplex PCR; in TCRdb, only in-frame clones are kept and a portion is missing. The sample records tens of thousands of clones, 74% being singletons. Sample: blood, taken at baseline. Receptor source: a woman aged 25-80 years with non-small cell lung cancer. The CDR3 runs from the conserved cysteine through the conserved F or W. Each record gives: V gene, J gene, clone size, D gene, CDR3 DNA, CDR3 protein. D genes are given only for firm matches. A clone size is listed for some rows: how often the clone was seen (once, few, many), or a class if it is expanded.

>TRBV19|TRBJ2-2|few|TRBD2
TGTGCCAGTAGTAGCCGGCGGGGGGCGAACACCGGGGAGCTGTTTTTT
CASSSRRGANTGELFF
>TRBV7-9|TRBJ2-6|.|.
TGTGCCAGCAGCTTACTGCGGGCGACTGGGGCCAACGTCCTGACTTTC
CASSLLRATGANVLTF
>TRBV5-4|TRBJ1-1|.|.
TGTGCCAGCAGTCCCACGATCCAGAACACTGAAGCTTTCTTT
CASSPTIQNTEAFF
>TRBV5-4|TRBJ2-1|.|.
TGTGCCAGCAGCTTGGAGTTAATTTCCTACAATGAGCAGTTCTTC
CASSLELISYNEQFF
>TRBV2|TRBJ1-1|few|TRBD1
TGTGCCAGCAGGGTGGGACAGGCTAACACTGAAGCTTTCTTT
CASRVGQANTEAFF
>TRBV5-1|TRBJ2-7|.|.
TGCGCCAGCAGCTTGTGGTCTGGCGCCGGCAGGTCCTACGAGCAGTACTTC
CASSLWSGAGRSYEQYF
>TRBV7-6|TRBJ2-1|.|TRBD2
TGTGCCAGCAGCTTACCTCTAGCGGGAATTTACAATGAGCAGTTCTTC
CASSLPLAGIYNEQFF
>TRBV2|TRBJ1-5|.|.
TGTGCCAGCAGTGATCGGCTAAACAATCAGCCCCAGCATTTT
CASSDRLNNQPQHF
>TRBV6-6|TRBJ2-5|.|.
TGTGCCAGCAGTTACCTGGAGACCCAGTACTTC
CASSYLETQYF
>TRBV6-5|TRBJ1-5|.|.
TGTGCCAGCAGTAAAGGGGGTATTGGCCAGCCCCAGCATTTT
CASSKGGIGQPQHF
>TRBV9|TRBJ2-1|.|TRBD2
TGTGCCAGCAGCTCCTCGGGCGGGAGCTCCTACAATGAGCAGTTCTTC
CASSSSGGSSYNEQFF
>TRBV29-1|TRBJ2-2|.|.
TGCAGCGTAAAAATGGGTCGGAACACCGGGGAGCTGTTTTTT
CSVKMGRNTGELFF
>TRBV29-1|TRBJ1-2|.|TRBD1
TGCAGCGTTTCCGGCACAGGGGCCTATGGCTACACCTTC
CSVSGTGAYGYTF
>TRBV6-6|TRBJ1-5|.|.
TGTGCCAGCAGTTACCCCGATCAGCCCCAGCATTTT
CASSYPDQPQHF
>TRBV5-4|TRBJ2-1|.|TRBD2
TGTGCCAGCAGCTTAGGCCTAGCGGGAGGGAAGACCTACAATGAGCAGTTCTTC
CASSLGLAGGKTYNEQFF
>TRBV6-1|TRBJ1-2|.|.
TGTGCCAGCGGGACGCATGCAGGGATGCGAGGCTACACCTTC
CASGTHAGMRGYTF
>TRBV5-5|TRBJ1-2|.|TRBD1
TGTGCCAGCAGCCCTTTGGACAGGGCGAACGCTGGCTACACCTTC
CASSPLDRANAGYTF
>TRBV10-3|TRBJ1-2|.|TRBD1
TGTGCCATCAGCCACGACAGGGTGGGGCTTAACTATGGCTACACCTTC
CAISHDRVGLNYGYTF
>TRBV2|TRBJ2-7|.|.
TGTGCCGGACTTGACAGGAGCTCCTACGAGCAGTACTTC
CAGLDRSSYEQYF
>TRBV19|TRBJ2-1|.|.
TGTGCCAGTTCCGTGACCCGCCGTTCCTACAATGAGCAGTTCTTC
CASSVTRRSYNEQFF
>TRBV6-6|TRBJ2-7|.|TRBD2
TGTGCCAGCAGACCAGGGACTAGATACGAGCAGTACTTC
CASRPGTRYEQYF
>TRBV4-1|TRBJ1-2|.|.
TGCGCCAGCAGCCAACGTGAGGTCAACCGGGCCCTTGGCTACACCTTC
CASSQREVNRALGYTF
>TRBV4-1|TRBJ2-1|once|TRBD2
TGCGCCAGCAGCCCAATCAGCGGGAGAGGGAATGAGCAGTTCTTC
CASSPISGRGNEQFF
>TRBV9|TRBJ1-3|once|.
TGTGCCAGCAGCACCGGTGACGTTCACTCTGGAAACACCATATATTTT
CASSTGDVHSGNTIYF
>TRBV9|TRBJ1-3|.|.
TGTGCCAGCAGTCTCCATCAACAGGGCGCTGGAAACACCATATATTTT
CASSLHQQGAGNTIYF
>TRBV5-1|TRBJ2-2|.|.
TGCGCCAGCAGCTCCGGAGGGACAGCGAACACCGGGGAGCTGTTTTTT
CASSSGGTANTGELFF
>TRBV5-1|TRBJ2-7|.|TRBD2
TGCGCCAGCAGCTGGCCGACTAGCGGGAGTCGCTACGAGCAGTACTTC
CASSWPTSGSRYEQYF
>TRBV15|TRBJ1-1|.|TRBD1
TGTGCCACCAGCAGAGATAGCAGGACAGGCGGCCTCTTT
CATSRDSRTGGLF
>TRBV2|TRBJ1-5|.|.
TGTGCCAGCGGGGAAAGCAATCAGCCCCAGCATTTT
CASGESNQPQHF
>TRBV7-9|TRBJ1-1|.|.
TGTGCCAGCAGCTTAGCGTCAGGTGGAACTGAAGCTTTCTTT
CASSLASGGTEAFF
>TRBV6-4|TRBJ2-3|.|.
TGTGCCAGCAGCGAATTACGGGGAGATACGCAGTATTTT
CASSELRGDTQYF
>TRBV19|TRBJ2-5|.|.
TGTGCCAGTAGTATCTGGGGTCAAGAGACCCAGTACTTC
CASSIWGQETQYF
>TRBV27|TRBJ2-1|.|TRBD2
TGTGCCAGCAGTTTATTACCTAGCGGGAGCCTTAATGAGCAGTTCTTC
CASSLLPSGSLNEQFF
>TRBV6-6|TRBJ1-2|few|.
TGTGCCAGCAGTCCCCGAGGAGAGGCGTTCCCCTATGGCTACACCTTC
CASSPRGEAFPYGYTF
>TRBV7-7|TRBJ2-2|once|TRBD2
TGTGCCAGCAGCTTACTAGCGGGAGGAAGCGGGGAGCTGTTTTTT
CASSLLAGGSGELFF
>TRBV7-6|TRBJ1-1|.|.
TGTGCCAGCAGCCTAGTGGGGGCCTTGGGGAACACTGAAGCTTTCTTT
CASSLVGALGNTEAFF
>TRBV5-6|TRBJ2-6|.|TRBD2
TGTGCCAGCAGCCCCGGACTAGCGGGAGGTTTCTCTGGGGCCAACGTCCTGACTTTC
CASSPGLAGGFSGANVLTF
>TRBV5-4|TRBJ1-1|.|.
TGTGCCAGCCGGGGCATTGACACTGAAGCTTTCTTT
CASRGIDTEAFF
>TRBV15|TRBJ2-2|.|.
TGTGCCACCAGCGGAGGACGGACCGGGGAGCTGTTTTTT
CATSGGRTGELFF
>TRBV6-5|TRBJ2-7|once|.
TGTGCCAGCAGTGACAGAGACTCCTACGAGCAGTACTTC
CASSDRDSYEQYF
>TRBV7-9|TRBJ2-1|.|TRBD1
TGTGCCAGCAGCTTACCGACAGGGGATGAGCAGTTCTTC
CASSLPTGDEQFF
>TRBV9|TRBJ2-5|few|.
TGTGCCAGCAGCTTCGGAGAGACCCAGTACTTC
CASSFGETQYF
>TRBV27|TRBJ2-7|.|TRBD1
TGTGCCAGCAGTAGGGACAGGGGGCGATACGAGCAGTACTTC
CASSRDRGRYEQYF
>TRBV4-1|TRBJ1-2|.|TRBD1
TGCGCCAGCAGCCGGCAACGGGACAGCTATGGCTACACCTTC
CASSRQRDSYGYTF